This TCR beta chain was obtained from a study of CD8 T cells in ankylosing spondylitis. TCRdb re-analysed the 5' RACE reads in MiXCR, keeping a single row per CDR3 protein. In the table there are 400,000 to 450,000 distinct CDR3 sequences, over 15% of which are singletons. Study observations and caveats: Blood of patients with ankylosing spondylitis appeared to be characterized by a TCR beta motif of eight highly homologous variants.

Between the trimmed V and J ends, which lost 4 bases and 0 bases, there was a span of 10 bases. Looked up from germline, CDR1 is LNHDA and CDR2 is SQIVND (reference sequence). This CDR3 has 15 residues. This clonotype was picked up a small number of times. Its antigen is unidentified. The TCR sequence derives from a male donor with ankylosing spondylitis. The chain is built from TRBV19 and TRBJ2-1; D is undetermined. Sequencing input: blood, either unsorted or a sorted T cell fraction (not recorded which). As DNA, the CDR3 is TGTGCCAGTAGTACCTTTGCCAGCTCCTACAATGAGCAGTTCTTC. Translating gives CASSTFASSYNEQFF.